This T cell receptor (beta chain) was captured in a study of sequential checkpoint blockade in melanoma. Assay: immunoSEQ multiplex PCR; the TCRdb copy retains only in-frame clones and omits some. The sample yields 35,000 to 45,000 clones, roughly 81% seen once. The treatment was: randomized to nivolumab then ipilimumab (arm A) or the reverse (arm B). Germline V gene data show CDR1 as SGHAT and CDR2 as FQNNGV. With 3 bases removed from V and 3 bases from J, the gap between germline ends came to 9 bases. This CDR3 has 15 amino acids. The chain combines TRBV11-2 with TRBJ1-6; tentatively, D is TRBD1 (6 bases). The starting material was CD8+ T cells sorted from blood (inferred from file names), obtained from a patient given nivolumab and ipilimumab in sequence. The clonotype comes from a human donor with melanoma. CDR3 coding DNA: TGTGCCAGCAGCTTGCCGGACAGCTATAATTCACCCCTCCACTTT. Protein product: CASSLPDSYNSPLHF. Full variable domain (outside the CDR3, taken from reference TRBV11-2 and TRBJ1-6): EAGVAQSPRYKIIEKRQSVAFWCNPISGHATLYWYQQILGQGPKLLIQFQNNGVVDDSQLPKDRFSAERLKGVDSTLKIQPAKLEDSAVYLCASSLPDSYNSPLHFGNGTRLTVT.